The 13 T cell receptor beta chains given below trace back to one sample, sequenced in a study of T cells in Graves' hyperthyroidism and ophthalmopathy. It was RNA transcripts that yielded the amplified TCR beta CDR3 regions. During a first-round RT-PCR of the TCR CDR3, the HTBI primer set was used. TCRdb called the multiplex PCR reads again in MiXCR, with one record for every CDR3 protein. The sample contains some 620,000 distinct CDR3 sequences, around 15% of which appear only once. Sequenced: blood. The receptors here all came from a woman between 25 and 40 years old with Graves' hyperthyroidism.

This clonotype was seen many times. The rearrangement uses TRBV20-1 and TRBJ2-7; TRBD1 is a possible D gene (6 bases). This CDR3 is built from 13 residues. V dropped 6 bases and J dropped 6 bases, with 18 bases sitting between them. CDR1 is DFQATT, CDR2 SNEGSKA, per germline (reference sequence). Here the CDR3 reads CSADNRVGGEQYF. DNA of the CDR3: TGCAGTGCCGACAACAGGGTTGGGGGCGAGCAGTACTTC.

This clonotype occurred many times. This sequence joins TRBV20-1 and TRBJ1-1; unclear D gene. Looked up from germline, CDR1 is DFQATT and CDR2 is SNEGSKA (reference sequence). There are 13 residues in the CDR3. V lost 3 bases, J lost 1 base, and 9 bases lay in between. This CDR3 is CSARAGRNTEAFF. CDR3 sequence (DNA): TGCAGTGCTAGGGCAGGTAGGAACACTGAAGCTTTCTTT.

This clonotype was seen at least ten times. This chain connects TRBV12-3 or TRBV12-4 to TRBJ1-6; D might be TRBD1 (6 bases). This CDR3 comprises 13 residues. V shed 4 bases and J shed 8 bases, with 9 bases lying between them. The CDR3 loop is CASSYGGDSPLHF. The CDR3 DNA is TGTGCCAGCAGTTACGGGGGCGATTCACCCCTCCACTTT.

This clonotype was observed a few times. The chain joins TRBV18 to TRBJ2-1, with D possibly matching TRBD2 (6 bases). Trimming shortened V by 3 bases and J by 2 bases, and 11 bases separated the two germline ends. The germline V gene encodes CDR1 KGHSH and CDR2 LQKENI. The CDR3 is 15 amino acids. The CDR3 is CASSPVGGAYNEQFF. CDR3 bases: TGTGCCAGCTCACCCGTCGGCGGGGCCTACAATGAGCAGTTCTTC. The whole variable domain, filled in from reference TRBV18 and TRBJ2-1, reads NAGVMQNPRHLVRRRGQEARLRCSPMKGHSHVYWYRQLPEEGLKFMVYLQKENIIDESGMPKERFSAEFPKEGPSILRIQQVVRGDSAAYFCASSPVGGAYNEQFFGPGTRLTVL.

Only a few counts were recorded for this clonotype. The chain uses TRBV12-5 and TRBJ2-5, with D tentatively TRBD1 or TRBD2 (6 bases each). CDR1 is LGHNT and CDR2 is FRNRAP in the germline V gene. Trimming cost V 5 bases and J 4 bases, with 17 bases left between them. This CDR3 is built from 15 residues. CDR3 protein: CASGPLGGLGETQYF. The CDR3 nucleotides read TGTGCTAGTGGTCCCCTCGGGGGCCTTGGAGAGACCCAGTACTTC.

The V gene is TRBV6-6, the J gene TRBJ2-2; the match to TRBD2 covers 14 bases. The CDR3 consists of 20 residues. The V and J ends lost 0 bases and 4 bases, in that order; junction bases with no gene match: 10. Looked up from germline, CDR1 is MNHNY and CDR2 is SVGAGI (reference sequence). In DNA, the CDR3 is TGTGCCAGCAGTTACTCGGCGGGACTAGCGGGAGTAGGGGGCACCGGGGAGCTGTTTTTT. It is translated as CASSYSAGLAGVGGTGELFF.

This clonotype was detected only a few times. V is TRBV30 and J is TRBJ2-2; 7 bases align to TRBD2. CDR3 length equals 15 residues. Germline trimming cut 3 bases from V and 1 base from J; bases unmatched to any gene: 5. Germline lookup yields CDR1 GTSNPN and CDR2 SVGIG (reference sequence). This chain's CDR3 is CAWRVLAKNTGELFF. CDR3 nucleotides: TGTGCCTGGAGGGTACTAGCGAAGAACACCGGGGAGCTGTTTTTT.

The table lists this clonotype with many counts. The chain uses TRBV7-9 and TRBJ2-7; D is perhaps TRBD1 or TRBD2 (6 bases each). Germline CDR1 SEHNR, CDR2 FQNEAQ (reference sequence). CDR3 length: 14 residues. The ends were cut back, 5 bases at V and 9 bases at J, with 20 bases in the middle. CDR3 loop: CASSPRGPPHGQYF. CDR3 DNA: TGTGCCAGCAGCCCCCGGGGGCCACCTCACGGGCAGTACTTC.

The CDR3 sequence: CASSRTSGRLYNEQFF. Here the CDR3 DNA reads TGTGCCAGCAGCCGAACTAGCGGGAGGTTGTACAATGAGCAGTTCTTC. V gene TRBV14 combines with J gene TRBJ2-1, with 12 bases lining up with TRBD2. CDR1 and CDR2 from the germline V gene are SGHDN and FVKESK. V gave up 4 bases and J gave up 4 bases; unmatched junction bases: 5. CDR3 length: 16 amino acids. The full variable domain, in which reference TRBV14 and TRBJ2-1 provide the parts outside the CDR3, is EAGVTQFPSHSVIEKGQTVTLRCDPISGHDNLYWYRRVMGKEIKFLLHFVKESKQDESGMPNNRFLAERTGGTYSTLKVQPAELEDSGVYFCASSRTSGRLYNEQFFGPGTRLTVL.

The chain couples TRBV7-9 to TRBJ2-3, with D unresolved. V shed 4 bases and J shed 2 bases, with 10 bases lying between them. CDR1 is SEHNR and CDR2 is FQNEAQ in the germline V gene (reference sequence). This CDR3 comprises 14 residues. Written as DNA, the CDR3 is TGTGCCAGCAGCTCTGGGCCGATCACAGATACGCAGTATTTT. It yields the protein CASSSGPITDTQYF.

The chain is built from TRBV9 and TRBJ1-2; the D is unclear. V was shortened by 3 bases and J by 7 bases, with 13 bases between the two germline ends. CDR1 and CDR2 (germline): SGDLS, YYNGEE. CDR3 length: 13 amino acids. This chain's CDR3 is CASSAAGLSGYTF. The CDR3 bases are TGTGCCAGCAGCGCCGCCGGGTTGTCTGGCTACACCTTC.

The sample holds many counts of this clonotype. The chain carries TRBV27 and TRBJ2-1; 9 bases are shared with TRBD2. The CDR3 sequence is 15 residues long. The trim removed 3 bases at V and 6 bases at J, leaving 6 bases unmatched. Germline lookup yields CDR1 MNHEY and CDR2 SMNVEV (reference sequence). The CDR3 here is CASSFGGRGVNEQFF. The CDR3 DNA reads as TGTGCCAGCAGTTTCGGCGGGAGGGGAGTCAATGAGCAGTTCTTC.

Ten or more counts support this clonotype. The chain employs TRBV6-1 and TRBJ2-5; the D gene is possibly TRBD2 (5 bases). The CDR3 runs to 17 residues. V was pared by 5 bases and J by 5 bases, with 24 bases between. CDR1 MNHNS and CDR2 SASEGT come from the germline V gene. Written as DNA, the CDR3 is TGTGCCAGCAGTAGCGGATTCGACACGGGGATGAGGGAGACCCAGTACTTC. It codes for CASSSGFDTGMRETQYF.